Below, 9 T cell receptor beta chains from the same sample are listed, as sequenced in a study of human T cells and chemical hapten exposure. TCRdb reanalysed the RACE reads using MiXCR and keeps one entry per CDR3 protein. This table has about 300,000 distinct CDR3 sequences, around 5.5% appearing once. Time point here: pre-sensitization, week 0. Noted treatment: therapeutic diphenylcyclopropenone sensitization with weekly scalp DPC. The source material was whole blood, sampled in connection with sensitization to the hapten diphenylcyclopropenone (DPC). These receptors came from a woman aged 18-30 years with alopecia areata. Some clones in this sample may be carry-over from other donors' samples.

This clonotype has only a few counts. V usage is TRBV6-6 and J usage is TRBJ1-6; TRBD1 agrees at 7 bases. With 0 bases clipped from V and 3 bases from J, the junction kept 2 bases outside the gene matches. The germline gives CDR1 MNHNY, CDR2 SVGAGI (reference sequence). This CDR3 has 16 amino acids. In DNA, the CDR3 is TGTGCCAGCAGTTACTCACAGGGGATCTATAATTCACCCCTCCACTTT. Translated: CASSYSQGIYNSPLHF.

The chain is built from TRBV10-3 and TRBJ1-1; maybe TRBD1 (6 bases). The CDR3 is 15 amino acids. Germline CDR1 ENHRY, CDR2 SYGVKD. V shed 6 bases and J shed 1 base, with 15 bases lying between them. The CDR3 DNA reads TGTGCCATCAGCCAGGGGACGGCGAGGAACACTGAAGCTTTCTTT. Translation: CAISQGTARNTEAFF.

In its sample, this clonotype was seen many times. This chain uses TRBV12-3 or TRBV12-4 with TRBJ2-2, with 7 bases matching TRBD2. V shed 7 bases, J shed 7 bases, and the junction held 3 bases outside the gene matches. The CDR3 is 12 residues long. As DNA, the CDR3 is TGTGCCAGCACCCCGGGGGGCGGGGAGCTGTTTTTT. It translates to CASTPGGGELFF.

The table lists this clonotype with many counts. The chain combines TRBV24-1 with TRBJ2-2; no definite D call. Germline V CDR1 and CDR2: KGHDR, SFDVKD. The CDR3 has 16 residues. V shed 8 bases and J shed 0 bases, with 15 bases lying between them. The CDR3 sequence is CATTRIPLANTGELFF. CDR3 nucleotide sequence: TGTGCCACCACCAGAATACCTCTCGCGAACACCGGGGAGCTGTTTTTT.

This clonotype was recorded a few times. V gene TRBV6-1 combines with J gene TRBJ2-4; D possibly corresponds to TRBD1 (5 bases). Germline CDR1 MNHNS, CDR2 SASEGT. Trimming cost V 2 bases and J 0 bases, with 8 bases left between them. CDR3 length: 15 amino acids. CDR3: CASSEPGLAKNIQYF. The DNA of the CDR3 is TGTGCCAGCAGTGAACCAGGGCTAGCCAAAAACATTCAGTACTTC.

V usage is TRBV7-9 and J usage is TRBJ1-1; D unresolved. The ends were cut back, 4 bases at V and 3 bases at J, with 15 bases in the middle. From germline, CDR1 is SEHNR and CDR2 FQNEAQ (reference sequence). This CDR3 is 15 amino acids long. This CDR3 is CASSYPPARDTEAFF. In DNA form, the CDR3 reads TGTGCCAGCAGCTACCCACCGGCTAGGGACACTGAAGCTTTCTTT.

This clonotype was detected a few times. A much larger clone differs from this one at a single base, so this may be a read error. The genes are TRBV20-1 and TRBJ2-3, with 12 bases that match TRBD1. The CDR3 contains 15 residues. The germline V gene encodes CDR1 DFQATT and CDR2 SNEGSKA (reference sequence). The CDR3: CCASEGTGGIDTQYF. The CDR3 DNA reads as TGCTGTGCTAGCGAAGGGACAGGGGGCATAGATACGCAGTATTTT.

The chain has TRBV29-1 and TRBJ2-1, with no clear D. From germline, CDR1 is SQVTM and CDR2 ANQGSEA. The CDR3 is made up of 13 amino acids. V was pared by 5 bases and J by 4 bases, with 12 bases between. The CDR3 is CSVLGSQYNEQFF. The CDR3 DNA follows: TGCAGCGTTTTGGGCAGCCAGTACAATGAGCAGTTCTTC.

CDR3 loop: CASSLWVLNSPLHF. The CDR3 coding sequence is TGTGCCAGCAGCTTGTGGGTCCTAAATTCACCCCTCCACTTT. The chain has TRBV5-6 and TRBJ1-6; no firm D call. From germline, CDR1 is SGHDT and CDR2 YYEEEE. Trimming took 1 base from V and 7 from J, leaving 9 bases between them. The CDR3 extends over 14 amino acids.